This T cell receptor beta chain came from a study of cytomegalovirus exposure and HLA in healthy donors. V was trimmed by 0 bases and J by 7 bases, leaving 10 bases between them. In germline, CDR1 is ENHRY, CDR2 SYGVKD. This CDR3 is 14 amino acids long. It was with 60 Vbeta and 13 Jbeta primers that the PCR ran. Using immunoSEQ multiplex PCR, the repertoire was profiled, and TCRdb retains in-frame clones only, with some absent. The sample has approximately 83,000 clones, more than 70% seen once. The sequenced sample was PBMCs. This chain links TRBV10-3 with TRBJ1-3, with D possibly being TRBD1 (5 bases). The receptor comes from a young man in good health and CMV-seronegative. The CDR3 loop is CAISESSGINTIYF. CDR3 bases: TGTGCCATCAGTGAGTCTTCAGGGATTAACACCATATATTTT.